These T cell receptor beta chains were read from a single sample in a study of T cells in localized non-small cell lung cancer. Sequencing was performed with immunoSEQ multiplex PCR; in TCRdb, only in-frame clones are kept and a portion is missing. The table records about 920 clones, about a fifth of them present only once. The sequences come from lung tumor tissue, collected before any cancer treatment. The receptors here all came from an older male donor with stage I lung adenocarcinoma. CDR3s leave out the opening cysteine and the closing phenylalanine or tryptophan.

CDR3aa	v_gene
ASNTRLPRETQY	TRBV9
ASSSTDRPVEPQH	TRBV28
ASRRGGGTEAF	TRBV6-8
ASSYSTQGGIGSGYT	TRBV6-8
AGQGQLWVGELF	TRBV6-8
ASSDRTASSSPLH	TRBV6-8
ASSGGTSGMTDTQY	TRBV9
ASSQGMGQVGGYT	TRBV4-1
ASSSQGTSGSAETQY	TRBV11-3
ASSFNLGNTIY	TRBV28
ASFRGTSRGNTEAF	TRBV18
SGGTSGFYDEQF	TRBV29-1
ASSLWGDYGYT	TRBV28
ATVGHWYSGNTIY	TRBV12-2
AQRPSPGPTAYEQY	TRBV6-8
ASSSIPTYEQY	TRBV6-8
ASSSPGLAGGPGQETQY	TRBV4-1
ASSDRGTGELF	TRBV6-8
AWSVKNGGYT	TRBV30
ASSLHTGGGGYT	TRBV28
ASSPRVEPGNTIY	TRBV18
ASSGTGGYEQY	TRBV28
ASTMTGVTDTQY	TRBV6-8
ASRPTGIDSPY	TRBV23-1
ASSVDRGRWQY	TRBV7-2
AWSQRTGVYNQPQH	TRBV30
ASSPYGEGGPNTEAF	TRBV18
ASENRVEKLF	TRBV9
ASSPTGQRLNTEAF	TRBV18
ASGPSTSRLNMNTEAF	TRBV12-5
ASSTATYNEQF	TRBV9
ASSETLAGSAAFYGYT	TRBV6-8
ASSYSSGARNEQF	TRBV6-8
ASTRQEATEAF	TRBV6-8
ASSPGPQKLF	TRBV28
ASKAETNYGYT	TRBV19
ASSSLQGAYSPLH	TRBV11-3
ASSQVQNDGQF	TRBV4-1
ASSLASTPSSIYGYT	TRBV11-3
ASSPTVGQLRTEAF	TRBV9
ASSMRRTGGGTEAF	TRBV19
ASSIGPPSSGNTIY	TRBV5-1